This TCR beta chain comes out of a study of T cell responses to AZD1222 COVID-19 vaccine. Findings of the study overall: White British people made up most donors, females outnumbered males, and clonal diversity was possibly underestimated. Among those given AZD1222, only five to seven were seropositive at baseline.

The CDR3 has 14 amino acids. V was clipped by 5 bases and J by 9 bases, with 14 bases between them. CDR1 is MNHNY and CDR2 is SVGAGI in the germline V gene (reference sequence). On this clone: The target antigen is unknown.

Profiled with immunoSEQ multiplex PCR; TCRdb holds only in-frame clones, not every one. This sample has about 140,000 clones, with 85% to 95% found just once. The sequencing used peripheral blood, collected on day 0 of AZD1222 vaccination. The sequence derives from an adult in good health. The chain joins TRBV6-6 to TRBJ1-6, with D unresolved. Written as DNA, the CDR3 is TGTGCCAGCAGTCCCCCCCGGGCGGGTTCACCCCTCCACTTT. This sequence encodes CASSPPRAGSPLHF.